The 22 T cell receptor beta chains below were found in one sample sequenced in a study of blood T cells in healthy people across ages. Primers used in a second PCR of about 6 to 11 cycles were a sample-barcoded 5' primer and a J-beta primer mix. TCRdb reprocessed the 5' RACE reads with MiXCR, giving one entry per CDR3 protein. This table has about 620,000 distinct CDR3 sequences, 21% appearing once. Sample: blood. The receptor set was obtained from a man between 65 and 85 years old in good health.

This clonotype was seen a handful of times. The genes are TRBV29-1 and TRBJ2-3, with TRBD2 matching over 7 bases. The V segment lost 6 bases and the J segment 5 bases; nucleotides outside the gene matches: 8. The germline V gene encodes CDR1 SQVTM and CDR2 ANQGSEA. The CDR3 totals 13 residues. CDR3 DNA: TGCAGCGTCGGACTAGTCGTGGGAGATACGCAGTATTTT. Translation gives CSVGLVVGDTQYF.

In its sample, this clonotype was seen a few times. The DNA for the CDR3 is TGTGCCAGCAGGATTTCCCAGGGACAAGAGACCCAGTACTTC. Residues: CASRISQGQETQYF. V gene TRBV28 combines with J gene TRBJ2-5, with a possible D match to TRBD1 (5 bases). The V and J ends lost 6 bases and 2 bases respectively, with 13 bases between them. The germline V gene has CDR1 MDHEN and CDR2 SYDVKM. This CDR3 comprises 14 residues.

V gene TRBV6-6 combines with J gene TRBJ2-1; 7 bases are a match to TRBD2. The junction had 8 bases not matched to a gene; V was cut back by 2 bases and J by 4 bases. CDR1 MNHNY and CDR2 SVGAGI come from the germline V gene (reference sequence). CDR3 length: 16 residues. CDR3 protein: CASSYPASGAYNEQFF. The CDR3 DNA reads TGTGCCAGCAGTTACCCTGCTAGCGGAGCTTACAATGAGCAGTTCTTC.

This clonotype was recorded many times. This chain joins TRBV6-5 and TRBJ2-5, with D possibly being TRBD2 (6 bases). This CDR3 has 13 amino acids. CDR1 and CDR2 (germline): MNHEY, SVGAGI. The V and J ends lost 1 base and 4 bases respectively, with 7 bases between them. CDR3 region: CASSYWGGETQYF. In DNA form, the CDR3 reads TGTGCCAGCAGTTACTGGGGAGGAGAGACCCAGTACTTC.

This clonotype was detected only a few times. V gene TRBV29-1 combines with J gene TRBJ2-7; 14 bases align to TRBD2. Germline values: CDR1 SQVTM, CDR2 ANQGSEA. This CDR3 is built from 13 residues. The J segment lost 7 bases and the V segment lost 3 bases, leaving 2 bases of the junction unmatched. The CDR3 DNA follows: TGCAGCGTTGAGGGACTAGCGGGAGCTGAGCAGTACTTC. It codes for CSVEGLAGAEQYF.

This clonotype was seen only a few times. The rearrangement joins TRBV7-3 to TRBJ2-2, with TRBD2 matching over 7 bases. J was trimmed by 7 bases and V by 5 bases; bases with no gene match: 10. The length of the CDR3 is 15 residues. CDR1 is SGHTA and CDR2 is FQGTGA in the germline V gene. The CDR3 DNA sequence: TGTGCCAGCAGCCCGTCAGGAGGGGAGGGCGGGGAGCTGTTTTTT. Its protein product is CASSPSGGEGGELFF. The full variable domain, completed using reference TRBV7-3 and TRBJ2-2, is GAGVSQTPSNKVTEKGKYVELRCDPISGHTALYWYRQSLGQGPEFLIYFQGTGAADDSGLPNDRFFAVRPEGSVSTLKIQRTERGDSAVYLCASSPSGGEGGELFFGEGSRLTVL.

This clonotype has just a few counts. This rearrangement joins TRBV20-1 to TRBJ2-2; D call uncertain. The CDR3 spans 15 residues. V lost 5 bases, J lost 4 bases, and 17 bases lay in between. Looked up from germline, CDR1 is DFQATT and CDR2 is SNEGSKA (reference sequence). CDR3 in DNA: TGCAGTGCTCCAGTAGGGATCGCAGGCACCGGGGAGCTGTTTTTT. Its protein is CSAPVGIAGTGELFF.

This clonotype was recorded many times. V and J are TRBV5-1 and TRBJ2-6; D gene ambiguous. CDR3 length equals 17 residues. Germline V CDR1 and CDR2: SGHRS, YFSETQ. V was clipped by 0 bases and J by 0 bases, with 10 bases between them. The CDR3, as DNA: TGCGCCAGCAGCTTGGATATCAGGTCCTCTGGGGCCAACGTCCTGACTTTC. This sequence encodes CASSLDIRSSGANVLTF. Full variable domain (missing parts from reference TRBV5-1 and TRBJ2-6): KAGVTQTPRYLIKTRGQQVTLSCSPISGHRSVSWYQQTPGQGLQFLFEYFSETQRNKGNFPGRFSGRQFSNSRSEMNVSTLELGDSALYLCASSLDIRSSGANVLTFGAGSRLTVL.

This clonotype was seen only a few times. This chain joins TRBV7-2 and TRBJ2-5; TRBD1 might be the D (7 bases). V shed 5 bases and J shed 5 bases, with 21 bases lying between them. The CDR3 extends over 16 amino acids. The germline V gene has CDR1 SGHTA and CDR2 FQGNSA. Here the CDR3 reads CASSIHLDRAGETQYF. The DNA for the CDR3 is TGTGCCAGCAGCATACACCTTGACAGGGCGGGGGAGACCCAGTACTTC.

As regards this clonotype: A junction end diverges from the germline sequence, so it may reflect a read error. CDR3 bases: TGTGCCACCAGTGAGACAGGGGTGGATACGCGGTATTTT. Translated: CATSETGVDTRYF. This chain connects TRBV24-1 to TRBJ2-3; TRBD1 matches at 8 bases. The CDR3 spans 13 residues. Germline CDR1 KGHDR, CDR2 SFDVKD.

V gene TRBV10-3 combines with J gene TRBJ2-7; 9 bases agree with TRBD2. V dropped 2 bases and J dropped 6; count of bases not matched to a gene: 11. The CDR3 totals 16 residues. The V gene's germline CDR1 is ENHRY and CDR2 SYGVKD. For the CDR3, the DNA is TGTGCCATCAGTGAGATTTTAGCGGGGGCCTCCGGCGAGCAGTACTTC. The encoded protein is CAISEILAGASGEQYF.

This chain connects TRBV25-1 to TRBJ1-2, with 7 bases matching TRBD1. Germline V lookup: CDR1 MGHDK, CDR2 SYGVNS. J gave up 5 bases and V 2 bases, and 8 bases lay outside the gene matches. The CDR3 runs to 15 residues. CDR3 nucleotides: TGTGCCAGCAGTGAACAAAGGGCAGGGGGGTATGGCTACACCTTC. This gives the protein CASSEQRAGGYGYTF.

This chain links TRBV7-2 with TRBJ2-3, with 11 bases fitting TRBD2. The CDR3 totals 17 residues. Losses at the gene ends were 3 bases for V and 0 bases for J; bases not matched to a gene: 5. Germline CDR1 SGHTA, CDR2 FQGNSA. As DNA, the CDR3 is TGTGCCAGCAGCTTGGCTAGCGGGAGGACTAGCACAGATACGCAGTATTTT. Translated, it gives CASSLASGRTSTDTQYF.

This clonotype was seen a few times. The chain is built from TRBV5-1 and TRBJ2-3; the match to TRBD1 covers 8 bases. This CDR3 is 17 amino acids long. Looked up from germline, CDR1 is SGHRS and CDR2 is YFSETQ. Losses at the gene ends were 0 bases for V and 4 bases for J; bases not matched to a gene: 10. CDR3 in DNA: TGCGCCAGCAGCTTGGGATTAGTCGGACAGGGCGCAGATACGCAGTATTTT. This codes for CASSLGLVGQGADTQYF. Using reference TRBV5-1 and TRBJ2-3 for the parts outside the CDR3, the full variable domain is KAGVTQTPRYLIKTRGQQVTLSCSPISGHRSVSWYQQTPGQGLQFLFEYFSETQRNKGNFPGRFSGRQFSNSRSEMNVSTLELGDSALYLCASSLGLVGQGADTQYFGPGTRLTVL.

The rearrangement joins TRBV11-2 to TRBJ2-3; D not resolved. This CDR3 contains 14 residues. V was cut by 1 base and J by 3 bases, with 8 bases left in between. Germline CDR1 reads SGHAT; CDR2 reads FQNNGV. This chain's CDR3 is CASSLVDQTDTQYF. The CDR3, as DNA: TGTGCCAGCAGCTTAGTGGACCAGACAGATACGCAGTATTTT.

In its sample, this clonotype was seen a few times. The V and J genes are TRBV11-2 and TRBJ2-5, with TRBD2 matching over 7 bases. Germline-derived CDR1 and CDR2 are SGHAT and FQNNGV. With V trimmed by 1 base and J by 2 bases, 10 bases remained unmatched. The CDR3 runs to 17 residues. CDR3 nucleotide sequence: TGTGCCAGCAGCTTAGCAGGGTCGCGGGAGACACAAGAGACCCAGTACTTC. Protein product: CASSLAGSRETQETQYF.

Here the CDR3 reads CASSTDHSGTSGRYNHEQYF. The CDR3 DNA reads TGTGCCAGCAGCACGGACCATTCGGGGACTAGCGGGAGATATAACCACGAGCAGTACTTC. V gene TRBV21-1 combines with J gene TRBJ2-5; TRBD2, the D gene given by the table, was not confirmed from the DNA. Matching the DNA end better, TRBJ2-7 makes the J call doubtful. TRBV21-1 constitutes a pseudogene. CDR3 size: 20 residues.

The chain joins TRBV6-5 to TRBJ1-2, with 11 nucleotides matching TRBD1. The V segment lost 4 bases and the J segment 6 bases; nucleotides outside the gene matches: 7. This CDR3 is built from 15 residues. From germline, CDR1 is MNHEY and CDR2 SVGAGI. The CDR3 nucleotides are TGTGCCAGCAGTTGGACAGGGGGCGAGCAGAATGGCTACACCTTC. This gives the protein CASSWTGGEQNGYTF.

The sample holds a few counts of this clonotype. V and J are TRBV20-1 and TRBJ2-5; TRBD1 aligns across 11 bases. The J call may not be correct, given that the DNA end is closer to TRBJ2-7. The CDR3 runs to 15 residues. Germline assignment: CDR1 DFQATT and CDR2 SNEGSKA (reference sequence). CDR3 sequence (DNA): TGCAGTGCTAGAGCACGGGACAGGGGGGTCAACGAGCAGTACTTC. Protein: CSARARDRGVNEQYF.

The rearrangement uses TRBV20-1 and TRBJ2-6; 8 positions match TRBD2. Germline V gene lookup returns CDR1 DFQATT and CDR2 SNEGSKA (reference sequence). V dropped 3 bases and J dropped 0; count of bases not matched to a gene: 7. This CDR3 has 17 residues. DNA for the CDR3: TGCAGTGCTAGTACCCTAGCGGGTGACTCTGGGGCCAACGTCCTGACTTTC. This codes for CSASTLAGDSGANVLTF.

This clonotype was found a few times. The rearrangement links TRBV2 to TRBJ1-4; D uncertain. The CDR3 is 14 amino acids. Trimming removed 8 bases at V and 6 bases at J, with 16 bases between. Germline loops: CDR1 SNHLY, CDR2 FYNNEI. The CDR3 nucleotides read TGTGCCAGCGGTTTAGGACGGTCTTATGAAAAACTGTTTTTT. This gives the protein CASGLGRSYEKLFF.

This clonotype was seen a handful of times. V and J are TRBV20-1 and TRBJ2-5; possibly TRBD2 for D (6 bases). With the DNA end fitting TRBJ2-7 better, the J assignment may be wrong. The length of the CDR3 is 13 residues. Germline assignment: CDR1 DFQATT and CDR2 SNEGSKA (reference sequence). Here the CDR3 reads CSARAGPTYEQYF. The DNA of the CDR3 is TGCAGTGCACGAGCGGGCCCTACTTACGAGCAGTACTTC.